This TCR beta chain was identified during a study of blood T cell repertoires in COVID-19. As for the study in general: The origin of the acute and convalescent COVID-19 samples was the United States, Italy and Spain.

Germline values: CDR1 SEHNR, CDR2 FQNEAQ (reference sequence). CDR3 size: 13 residues. The V gene lost 3 bases and the J gene lost 6 bases, with 11 bases spanning the gap. A single count supports this clone. Produced via immunoSEQ multiplex PCR; TCRdb's table is partial and in-frame only. Of some 210,000 clones listed, 80% to 90% are singletons. This TCR was recovered from a woman between 45 and 60 years old with active or convalescent COVID-19. The sequenced sample was peripheral blood. This chain links TRBV7-9 with TRBJ1-2, with D maybe TRBD1 (6 bases). CDR3 sequence reads: CASSLDSLDGYTF. The CDR3 DNA follows: TGTGCCAGCAGCTTGGACAGCCTAGATGGCTACACCTTC.